Sequencing of this TCR beta chain was carried out in a study of human T cells and chemical hapten exposure. Study-wide results and caveats: Correlating positively with patch test score were the PT1 expanded TCR counts.

TCRdb re-called the RACE reads through MiXCR, storing one row per CDR3 protein. The sample lists over 60,000 distinct CDR3 sequences, about a tenth occurring once. The time point: patch test 2, 6 weeks after DPC sensitization. The treatment: therapeutic diphenylcyclopropenone sensitization with weekly scalp DPC. The CDR3 totals 15 residues. Germline V gene lookup returns CDR1 SGHTA and CDR2 FQGTGA. The V segment lost 1 base and the J segment 4 bases; nucleotides outside the gene matches: 7. This clonotype was seen ten or more times. Its antigen is currently unknown. Sample: whole blood, taken in connection with sensitization to the hapten diphenylcyclopropenone (DPC). The rearrangement joins TRBV7-3 to TRBJ2-7; 7 bases are shared with TRBD2. The TCR comes from a woman aged 45-65 years with alopecia areata. Some clones in this sample may be carry-over from other donors' samples. In nucleotides, the CDR3 is TGTGCCAGCAGCTTAAGCCCGGGGGGAGAGTACGAGCAGTACTTC. Amino acids: CASSLSPGGEYEQYF.